This record concerns one TCR beta chain sequence. The germline gives CDR1 GTSNPN, CDR2 SVGIG (reference sequence). The CDR3 is made up of 14 amino acids. The V end was cut by 3 bases, the J end by 5 bases, with 13 bases between. This entry is derived from a study of cytomegalovirus exposure and HLA in healthy donors. The primer mix had 60 Vbeta and 13 Jbeta primers. Method: immunoSEQ multiplex PCR; TCRdb's copy keeps in-frame clones and lacks some. This listing includes under 90,000 clones. This clonotype originated in a man aged 50-60 years in good health and CMV-seropositive. The source material was PBMCs. The rearrangement links TRBV30 to TRBJ1-4, with D possibly TRBD1 on 5 matching bases. The CDR3 loop is CAWSRDFFNEKLFF. In nucleotides, the CDR3 is TGTGCCTGGAGCCGGGACTTCTTCAATGAAAAACTGTTTTTT. The full variable domain, its missing parts supplied by reference TRBV30 and TRBJ1-4, is SQTIHQWPATLVQPVGSPLSLECTVEGTSNPNLYWYRQAAGRGLQLLFYSVGIGQISSEVPQNLSASRPQDRQFILSSKKLLLSDSGFYLCAWSRDFFNEKLFFGSGTQLSVL.